The text below deals with one T cell receptor beta chain. TCRdb's copy holds only in-frame clones and misses some; the assay was immunoSEQ multiplex PCR. The table includes over 90,000 clones, approximately 96% detected once. The sample comes from a study of technical replicates of blood from four donors. Germline V gene sequence: CDR1 SEHNR, CDR2 FQNEAQ (reference sequence). The CDR3 consists of 14 residues. Trimming took off 1 base at V and 5 bases at J, with 12 bases between the two ends. The TCR was taken from a human donor in good health. J is TRBJ2-7 and V is TRBV7-9; D is uncertain. The sequenced sample consisted of T cells isolated from PBMCs. CDR3: CASSLVAPPHEQYF. The DNA of the CDR3 is TGTGCCAGCAGCTTAGTGGCACCGCCCCACGAGCAGTACTTC.